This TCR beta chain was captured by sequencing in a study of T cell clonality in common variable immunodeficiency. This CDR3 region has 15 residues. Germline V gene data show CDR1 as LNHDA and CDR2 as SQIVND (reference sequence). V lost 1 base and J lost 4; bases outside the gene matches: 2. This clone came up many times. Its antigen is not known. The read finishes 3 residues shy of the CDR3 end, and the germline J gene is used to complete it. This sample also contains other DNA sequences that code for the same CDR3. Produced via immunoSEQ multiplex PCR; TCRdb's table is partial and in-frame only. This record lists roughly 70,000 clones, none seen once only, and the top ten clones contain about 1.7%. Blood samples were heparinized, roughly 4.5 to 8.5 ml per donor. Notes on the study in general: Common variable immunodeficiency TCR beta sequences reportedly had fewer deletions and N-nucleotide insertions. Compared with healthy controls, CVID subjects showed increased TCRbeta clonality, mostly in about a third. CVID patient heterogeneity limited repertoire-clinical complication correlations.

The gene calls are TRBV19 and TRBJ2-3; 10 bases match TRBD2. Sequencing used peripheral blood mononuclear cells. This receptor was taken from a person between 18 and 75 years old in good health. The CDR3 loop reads CASSIGLAGADTQYF. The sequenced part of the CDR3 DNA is TGTGCCAGTAGTATAGGCCTAGCGGGGGCAGATACG.